This is a list of T cell receptor beta chains from one sample in a study of beta chain features in type 1 diabetes. Generated by immunoSEQ multiplex PCR, the TCRdb table keeps only in-frame clones and is missing some. The profile covers 150,000 to 180,000 clones, with over 7.5% appearing a single time and 0.55% to 0.75% taken by the ten largest. Sequenced: central memory CD4+ T cells from blood. These receptors all come from a man between 18 and 35 years old in good health. Both conserved end residues are part of each CDR3. D genes are given only for firm matches. Clone size, where shown, is once, few, many, or a class for clones that have expanded.

j_gene: TRBJ2-2; v_gene: TRBV7-3; abundance: many; d_gene: TRBD2; CDR3aa: CASSSAGGPNTGELFF; CDR3nt: TGTGCCAGCAGCTCGGCGGGGGGACCGAACACCGGGGAGCTGTTTTTT
j_gene: TRBJ1-2; v_gene: TRBV7-2; abundance: many; d_gene: TRBD1; CDR3aa: CASSQDRVAIFGGYTF; CDR3nt: TGTGCCAGCAGCCAGGACAGGGTTGCAATTTTCGGTGGCTACACCTTC
j_gene: TRBJ1-5; v_gene: TRBV4-1; abundance: -; d_gene: TRBD1; CDR3aa: CASSLFVGQGNQPQHF; CDR3nt: TGCGCCAGCAGCCTATTCGTCGGACAGGGGAATCAGCCCCAGCATTTT
j_gene: TRBJ2-3; v_gene: TRBV7-3; abundance: few; d_gene: TRBD1; CDR3aa: CASSAQGSPLDTQYF; CDR3nt: TGTGCCAGCAGCGCACAGGGGAGCCCACTAGATACGCAGTATTTT
j_gene: TRBJ2-5; v_gene: TRBV5-1; abundance: -; d_gene: -; CDR3aa: CASSLATDQETQYF; CDR3nt: TGCGCCAGCAGCTTGGCAACAGACCAAGAGACCCAGTACTTC
j_gene: TRBJ2-5; v_gene: TRBV6-5; abundance: many; d_gene: TRBD2; CDR3aa: CAREGTIRYQYF; CDR3nt: TGTGCCAGGGAGGGGACTATCCGTTACCAGTACTTC
j_gene: TRBJ2-3; v_gene: TRBV11-3; abundance: -; d_gene: TRBD2; CDR3aa: CASSFDGRAGDTQYF; CDR3nt: TGTGCCAGCAGCTTTGACGGGAGGGCCGGAGATACGCAGTATTTT
j_gene: TRBJ2-1; v_gene: TRBV19; abundance: once; d_gene: TRBD2; CDR3aa: CASSIRGSFSNEQFF; CDR3nt: TGTGCCAGTAGTATCCGCGGGAGTTTTAGCAATGAGCAGTTCTTC
j_gene: TRBJ1-3; v_gene: TRBV4-3; abundance: -; d_gene: -; CDR3aa: CASSQAGVGNTIYF; CDR3nt: TGCGCCAGCAGCCAAGCAGGGGTTGGAAACACCATATATTTT
j_gene: TRBJ2-3; v_gene: TRBV7-3; abundance: -; d_gene: -; CDR3aa: CASSLNREGGTQYF; CDR3nt: TGTGCCAGCAGCTTAAACAGGGAGGGAGGCACGCAGTATTTT
j_gene: TRBJ1-2; v_gene: TRBV18; abundance: -; d_gene: -; CDR3aa: CASSPLNQGSYGYTF; CDR3nt: TGTGCCAGCTCACCACTCAACCAGGGATCCTATGGCTACACCTTC
j_gene: TRBJ2-5; v_gene: TRBV10-3; abundance: -; d_gene: TRBD1; CDR3aa: CAISELQGGQTQYF; CDR3nt: TGTGCCATCAGTGAATTACAGGGGGGACAGACCCAGTACTTC
j_gene: TRBJ2-7; v_gene: TRBV4-2; abundance: few; d_gene: TRBD1; CDR3aa: CASSTRQGPTYEQYF; CDR3nt: TGTGCCAGCAGCACCCGACAGGGCCCTACCTACGAGCAGTACTTC
j_gene: TRBJ1-4; v_gene: TRBV5-6; abundance: few; d_gene: -; CDR3aa: CASSSQGNLGKLFF; CDR3nt: TGTGCCAGCAGCTCCCAGGGTAACCTGGGAAAACTGTTTTTT
j_gene: TRBJ2-2; v_gene: TRBV19; abundance: few; d_gene: TRBD2; CDR3aa: CASSIPGLAGWRTGELFF; CDR3nt: TGTGCCAGTAGTATTCCGGGACTAGCGGGATGGAGAACCGGGGAGCTGTTTTTT
j_gene: TRBJ1-4; v_gene: TRBV7-9; abundance: few; d_gene: TRBD1; CDR3aa: CASSGRDRLDEKLFF; CDR3nt: TGTGCCAGCAGCGGACGGGACAGGTTGGATGAAAAACTGTTTTTT
j_gene: TRBJ2-7; v_gene: TRBV15; abundance: -; d_gene: TRBD1; CDR3aa: CATSTSPGGYEQYF; CDR3nt: TGTGCCACCAGCACGTCCCCAGGGGGCTACGAGCAGTACTTC
j_gene: TRBJ1-1; v_gene: TRBV2; abundance: -; d_gene: -; CDR3aa: CASPLRGGGTEAFF; CDR3nt: TGTGCCAGCCCGCTGAGGGGAGGGGGGACTGAAGCTTTCTTT
j_gene: TRBJ2-7; v_gene: TRBV7-9; abundance: -; d_gene: -; CDR3aa: CASSSKDSLLSYEQYF; CDR3nt: TGTGCCAGCAGCTCAAAGGACAGCCTACTCTCCTACGAGCAGTACTTC
j_gene: TRBJ1-1; v_gene: TRBV4-3; abundance: -; d_gene: -; CDR3aa: CASSKVTGTEAFF; CDR3nt: TGCGCCAGCAGCAAAGTGACAGGCACTGAAGCTTTCTTT
j_gene: TRBJ2-3; v_gene: TRBV25-1; abundance: few; d_gene: -; CDR3aa: CASSENRVTDTQYF; CDR3nt: TGTGCCAGCAGTGAGAACAGGGTCACAGATACGCAGTATTTT
j_gene: TRBJ1-1; v_gene: TRBV14; abundance: -; d_gene: -; CDR3aa: CASSQDFWGGYTEAFF; CDR3nt: TGTGCCAGCAGCCAAGACTTTTGGGGGGGTTACACTGAAGCTTTCTTT
j_gene: TRBJ2-7; v_gene: TRBV7-6; abundance: -; d_gene: TRBD2; CDR3aa: CASSFLSSGELYEQYF; CDR3nt: TGTGCCAGCAGCTTCCTATCTAGCGGGGAGCTCTACGAGCAGTACTTC
j_gene: TRBJ1-4; v_gene: TRBV6-5; abundance: few; d_gene: -; CDR3aa: CASSYTGTNEKLFF; CDR3nt: TGTGCCAGCAGTTACACAGGGACTAATGAAAAACTGTTTTTT
j_gene: TRBJ2-2; v_gene: TRBV5-4; abundance: -; d_gene: -; CDR3aa: CASSPPPTGNTGELFF; CDR3nt: TGTGCCAGCAGCCCCCCTCCGACGGGGAACACCGGGGAGCTGTTTTTT
j_gene: TRBJ1-1; v_gene: TRBV7-8; abundance: few; d_gene: -; CDR3aa: CASSKQGTEAFF; CDR3nt: TGTGCCAGCAGCAAACAGGGCACTGAAGCTTTCTTT
j_gene: TRBJ2-1; v_gene: TRBV29-1; abundance: few; d_gene: -; CDR3aa: CSSRLGNEQFF; CDR3nt: TGCAGCTCACGACTAGGGAATGAGCAGTTCTTC
j_gene: TRBJ1-1; v_gene: TRBV7-2; abundance: few; d_gene: TRBD1; CDR3aa: CASSPTGQGPTEAFF; CDR3nt: TGTGCCAGCAGCCCTACTGGACAGGGCCCCACTGAAGCTTTCTTT
j_gene: TRBJ2-6; v_gene: TRBV28; abundance: few; d_gene: -; CDR3aa: CASSLSSGANVLTF; CDR3nt: TGTGCCAGCAGTTTGAGCTCTGGGGCCAACGTCCTGACTTTC
j_gene: TRBJ1-5; v_gene: TRBV6-6; abundance: -; d_gene: -; CDR3aa: CASSYPGDDQPQHF; CDR3nt: TGTGCCAGCAGTTACCCAGGCGATGATCAGCCCCAGCATTTT
j_gene: TRBJ2-7; v_gene: TRBV28; abundance: -; d_gene: TRBD2; CDR3aa: CASSSPAGGMLNEQYF; CDR3nt: TGTGCCAGCAGTTCCCCAGCGGGGGGGATGCTCAACGAGCAGTACTTC
j_gene: TRBJ2-1; v_gene: TRBV2; abundance: many; d_gene: -; CDR3aa: CASSVQGQGNEQFF; CDR3nt: TGTGCCAGCAGTGTCCAGGGGCAAGGCAATGAGCAGTTCTTC
j_gene: TRBJ2-7; v_gene: TRBV7-2; abundance: -; d_gene: TRBD2; CDR3aa: CASRGGVGGRVSNEQYF; CDR3nt: TGTGCCAGCAGGGGCGGGGTAGGCGGGAGGGTTTCTAACGAGCAGTACTTC
j_gene: TRBJ1-1; v_gene: TRBV6-5; abundance: few; d_gene: -; CDR3aa: CASSSYSGMNTEAFF; CDR3nt: TGTGCCAGCAGTTCCTATTCCGGGATGAACACTGAAGCTTTCTTT
j_gene: TRBJ2-5; v_gene: TRBV5-8; abundance: few; d_gene: -; CDR3aa: CASSLWTYQETQYF; CDR3nt: TGTGCCAGCAGCTTGTGGACATACCAAGAGACCCAGTACTTC
j_gene: TRBJ1-1; v_gene: TRBV20-1; abundance: -; d_gene: -; CDR3aa: CSARLNGAFF; CDR3nt: TGCAGTGCGAGGTTAAATGGAGCTTTCTTT